This is a list of T cell receptor beta chains from one sample in a study of cytomegalovirus exposure and HLA in healthy donors. Measured with immunoSEQ multiplex PCR; TCRdb has only the in-frame clones, and not every one. The profile shows 150,000 or so clones, 60% to 80% of them singletons. The sequenced sample consisted of PBMCs. These TCRs come from a male donor in good health and CMV-seronegative. Both conserved end residues are part of each CDR3. Fields, in order: J gene, V gene, clone size, D gene, CDR3 DNA, CDR3 protein. D genes are given only for firm matches. Rows give clone size only sometimes, using once, few, many, or a class for an expanded clone.

j_call: TRBJ1-3
v_call: TRBV27
clone_size: few
d_call: TRBD1
cdr3_nt: TGTGCCAGCAGGGGGGGACAGCTCTCTGGAAACACCATATATTTT
cdr3_aa: CASRGGQLSGNTIYF

j_call: TRBJ2-1
v_call: TRBV2
clone_size: NA
d_call: NA
cdr3_nt: TGTGCCAGCAGTGACAGGGTAGGCGAGCAGTTCTTC
cdr3_aa: CASSDRVGEQFF

j_call: TRBJ1-5
v_call: TRBV19
clone_size: NA
d_call: NA
cdr3_nt: TGTGCCAGTAGTTACAACTTAGGAGGCAATCAGCCCCAGCATTTT
cdr3_aa: CASSYNLGGNQPQHF

j_call: TRBJ1-5
v_call: TRBV6-5
clone_size: NA
d_call: NA
cdr3_nt: TGTGCCAGCAGTCTCGGGGTGGGTAGCAATCAGCCCCAGCATTTT
cdr3_aa: CASSLGVGSNQPQHF

j_call: TRBJ1-1
v_call: TRBV7-9
clone_size: NA
d_call: TRBD1
cdr3_nt: TGTGCCAGCATCAAGACAGGGAATTCTGAAGCTTTCTTT
cdr3_aa: CASIKTGNSEAFF

j_call: TRBJ2-7
v_call: TRBV11-3
clone_size: NA
d_call: TRBD2
cdr3_nt: TGTGCCAGCAGCTTAGCGGGGGGGCTCTACGAGCAGTACTTC
cdr3_aa: CASSLAGGLYEQYF

j_call: TRBJ1-1
v_call: TRBV4-3
clone_size: once
d_call: NA
cdr3_nt: TGCGCCAGCAGCCAAGAGGGCACCCGAAGTACTGAAGCTTTCTTT
cdr3_aa: CASSQEGTRSTEAFF

j_call: TRBJ2-5
v_call: TRBV27
clone_size: few
d_call: NA
cdr3_nt: TGTGCCAGCAGTTTATTAAGCGGGACAGGACAAGAGACCCAGTACTTC
cdr3_aa: CASSLLSGTGQETQYF

j_call: TRBJ1-4
v_call: TRBV7-9
clone_size: NA
d_call: NA
cdr3_nt: TGTTCCAGCAGCCAGGGGCGTAGTGAAAAACTGTTTTTT
cdr3_aa: CSSSQGRSEKLFF

j_call: TRBJ2-7
v_call: TRBV14
clone_size: NA
d_call: TRBD1
cdr3_nt: TGTGCCAGCAGCCAGGGTCCGGGACAGGGGTCCCACGAGCAGTACTTC
cdr3_aa: CASSQGPGQGSHEQYF

j_call: TRBJ2-7
v_call: TRBV19
clone_size: few
d_call: NA
cdr3_nt: TGCCTGGTATCCCGTTCGGACACGTACTACGAGCAGTACTTC
cdr3_aa: CLVSRSDTYYEQYF

j_call: TRBJ1-1
v_call: TRBV7-9
clone_size: NA
d_call: NA
cdr3_nt: TGTGCCAGCAGCTTAGGCTCCTCGGGGAGGACTGAAGCTTTCTTT
cdr3_aa: CASSLGSSGRTEAFF

j_call: TRBJ2-7
v_call: TRBV6-5
clone_size: once
d_call: NA
cdr3_nt: TGTGCCAGCAGTGTTTACAGCTCCTACGAGCAGTACTTC
cdr3_aa: CASSVYSSYEQYF

j_call: TRBJ2-5
v_call: TRBV5-4
clone_size: NA
d_call: TRBD2
cdr3_nt: TGTGCCAGCAGCTTGGCCGGGGGGGAGACCCAGTACTTC
cdr3_aa: CASSLAGGETQYF

j_call: TRBJ2-3
v_call: TRBV5-3
clone_size: NA
d_call: TRBD1
cdr3_nt: TGTGCCAGAAGCCGACAGGGGGTAAGCACAGATACGCAGTATTTT
cdr3_aa: CARSRQGVSTDTQYF

j_call: TRBJ1-5
v_call: TRBV7-8
clone_size: NA
d_call: NA
cdr3_nt: TGTGCCAGCAGCTTAACACGGGGCAATCAGCCCCAGCATTTT
cdr3_aa: CASSLTRGNQPQHF

j_call: TRBJ2-7
v_call: TRBV19
clone_size: few
d_call: NA
cdr3_nt: TGTGCCAGTAGCCCCACGGGGGTCTCCTACGAGCAGTACTTC
cdr3_aa: CASSPTGVSYEQYF

j_call: TRBJ1-5
v_call: TRBV7-2
clone_size: NA
d_call: TRBD1
cdr3_nt: TGTGCCAGCAGCACAACAGGGGCCCAAGGGCCCCAGCATTTT
cdr3_aa: CASSTTGAQGPQHF

j_call: TRBJ2-2
v_call: TRBV7-6
clone_size: few
d_call: TRBD1
cdr3_nt: TGTGCCAGCAGCTTAGGGGTCCAGGGGGCTACCGGGGAGCTGTTTTTT
cdr3_aa: CASSLGVQGATGELFF

j_call: TRBJ1-1
v_call: TRBV5-3
clone_size: NA
d_call: TRBD1
cdr3_nt: TGTGCCAGAAGCTTGGCCCCCCGGGACAGGGGGCGACGGGACACTGAAGCTTTCTTT
cdr3_aa: CARSLAPRDRGRRDTEAFF

j_call: TRBJ2-1
v_call: TRBV18
clone_size: few
d_call: TRBD2
cdr3_nt: TGTGCCAGCTCACCGGGTAGCGGGGGGCCCAATGAGCAGTTCTTC
cdr3_aa: CASSPGSGGPNEQFF

j_call: TRBJ2-6
v_call: TRBV11-2
clone_size: NA
d_call: TRBD1
cdr3_nt: TGTGCCAGCCTTACCGGCTCGGGACAGTCCAGCTCTGGGGCCAACGTCCTGACTTTC
cdr3_aa: CASLTGSGQSSSGANVLTF

j_call: TRBJ2-1
v_call: TRBV18
clone_size: few
d_call: TRBD2
cdr3_nt: TGTGCCAGCTCACCACCGAGCGGGGGGCCCTATGAGCAGTTCTTC
cdr3_aa: CASSPPSGGPYEQFF

j_call: TRBJ2-1
v_call: TRBV7-7
clone_size: NA
d_call: TRBD2
cdr3_nt: TGTGCCAGCAGCCCCGACTATAGCGGGGGGACTAGGAACCAGAATGAGCAGTTCTTC
cdr3_aa: CASSPDYSGGTRNQNEQFF

j_call: TRBJ1-5
v_call: TRBV28
clone_size: NA
d_call: NA
cdr3_nt: TGTGCCAGCAGTCCCCTAGGGGGCAATCAGCCCCAGCATTTT
cdr3_aa: CASSPLGGNQPQHF

j_call: TRBJ1-1
v_call: TRBV11-3
clone_size: NA
d_call: TRBD1
cdr3_nt: TGTGCCACCACTCAGGGGGCCTTAGCTTTCTTT
cdr3_aa: CATTQGALAFF

j_call: TRBJ2-1
v_call: TRBV5-1
clone_size: few
d_call: NA
cdr3_nt: TGCGCCAGCAGCTTAAGGGGGAGCCCCGACGGTGAGCAGTTCTTC
cdr3_aa: CASSLRGSPDGEQFF